This TCR beta chain was recovered during a study of CD8+ T cells in alopecia areata. Study-wide points: Persistence during tofacitinib was seen for many expanded lesional clones in scalp and blood.

This sample's treatment: oral pan-JAK inhibitor, 5-10 mg twice daily. Concerning this clone itself: The antigen is unknown.

RNA extraction was followed by reverse transcription into cDNA, which acted as the sequencing template. TCRdb's copy holds only in-frame clones and misses some; the assay was immunoSEQ multiplex PCR. The repertoire includes 90,000 or so clones, roughly two fifths of them detected once, and about 17% sits in the top ten. The input for sequencing was CD8+ T cells sorted from blood, taken at week 24, from a patient treated with tofacitinib. The source is a human donor with alopecia areata.

The CDR3 reads CASSQVWGNADYEQYF. The CDR3 bases are TGCGCCAGCAGCCAAGTTTGGGGCAACGCCGACTACGAGCAGTACTTC. The rearrangement links TRBV4-3 to TRBJ2-7, with D possibly being TRBD1 (5 bases). Germline V gene sequence: CDR1 LGHNA, CDR2 YSLEER. V lost 1 base, J lost 3 bases, and 16 bases lay in between. The CDR3 loop spans 16 amino acids.